These 22 T cell receptor beta chains share one sample of origin, sequenced in a study of T cell responses to AZD1222 COVID-19 vaccine. Sequenced by immunoSEQ multiplex PCR; TCRdb stores in-frame clones only, minus some. Here the sample spans about 160,000 clones, 91% being singletons. Material: peripheral blood, obtained 28 days after the second AZD1222 dose. These receptors all stem from an adult who received the AZD1222 COVID-19 vaccine.

The chain couples TRBV7-2 to TRBJ2-1; 8 bases map to TRBD1. V was pared by 1 base and J by 6 bases, with 5 bases of the junction left unmatched. The CDR3 covers 15 residues. Per germline, CDR1 SGHTA and CDR2 FQGNSA. The CDR3 spells CASSLVQGAGNEQFF. CDR3 nucleotide sequence: TGTGCCAGCAGCTTAGTTCAGGGGGCGGGCAATGAGCAGTTCTTC. Supplemented by reference TRBV7-2 and TRBJ2-1, the full variable domain reads GAGVSQSPSNKVTEKGKDVELRCDPISGHTALYWYRQSLGQGLEFLIYFQGNSAPDKSGLPSDRFSAERTGGSVSTLTIQRTQQEDSAVYLCASSLVQGAGNEQFFGPGTRLTVL.

This chain uses TRBV14 with TRBJ1-1; D gene uncertain. The CDR3 sequence is 14 residues long. CDR1 is SGHDN, CDR2 FVKESK, per germline. Trimming cost V 6 bases and J 4 bases, with 15 bases left between them. The DNA of the CDR3 is TGTGCCAGCAGTCGCGGGGTTTTAGTCACTGAAGCTTTCTTT. Translating it yields CASSRGVLVTEAFF.

V usage is TRBV7-3 and J usage is TRBJ2-1, with a tentative D call TRBD1 (7 bases). Germline values: CDR1 SGHTA, CDR2 FQGTGA. Between the trimmed V and J ends, which lost 1 base and 2 bases, there was a span of 12 bases. This CDR3 comprises 16 residues. This CDR3 is CASSLMAGQTYNEQFF. The CDR3 DNA sequence: TGTGCCAGCAGCTTAATGGCGGGACAGACCTACAATGAGCAGTTCTTC.

This clone was seen a single time. The CDR3, as DNA: TGTGCCAGCAGCTCGATAAGCCCCAGGGAGAACACTGAAGCTTTCTTT. It codes for CASSSISPRENTEAFF. V is TRBV7-9 and J is TRBJ1-1; tentatively, D is TRBD1 (5 bases). CDR1 SEHNR and CDR2 FQNEAQ come from the germline V gene (reference sequence). V gave up 4 bases and J gave up 1 base, with 16 bases separating them. CDR3 size: 16 residues.

The rearrangement joins TRBV18 to TRBJ1-1; maybe TRBD1 (6 bases). Deletions cut 5 bases from V and 3 bases from J, with 10 bases between. CDR3 length equals 13 residues. CDR1 is KGHSH, CDR2 LQKENI, per germline. CDR3 sequence (DNA): TGTGCCAGCTCAAACAGGGTTGACACTGAAGCTTTCTTT. Translating it yields CASSNRVDTEAFF.

The chain uses TRBV19 and TRBJ2-5, with D perhaps TRBD1 or TRBD2 (6 bases each). CDR1 and CDR2 from the germline V gene are LNHDA and SQIVND (reference sequence). CDR3 size: 14 residues. The V end lost 6 bases, the J end lost 3 bases, and 14 bases lay between the germline ends. CDR3 DNA sequence: TGTGCCAGTAGGGGAGGAACAGGGAAAGAGACCCAGTACTTC. Translated, it gives CASRGGTGKETQYF. The full variable domain, rest sourced from reference TRBV19 and TRBJ2-5, is DGGITQSPKYLFRKEGQNVTLSCEQNLNHDAMYWYRQDPGQGLRLIYYSQIVNDFQKGDIAEGYSVSREKKESFPLTVTSAQKNPTAFYLCASRGGTGKETQYFGPGTRLLVL.

For this clone: One junction end disagrees with the germline gene, perhaps due to a read error. The chain recombines TRBV2 with TRBJ1-5; no firm D call. Germline-derived CDR1 and CDR2 are SNHLY and FYNNEI. The CDR3 covers 14 residues. The CDR3: CAGSTSYSNQPQHF. The CDR3 region has the DNA TGTGCCGGCAGTACTAGCTATAGCAATCAGCCCCAGCATTTT.

The chain couples TRBV24-1 to TRBJ2-3, with 8 nucleotides matching TRBD2. V lost 0 bases, J lost 3 bases, and 1 base stayed unmatched. The CDR3 is made up of 15 amino acids. The germline V gene encodes CDR1 KGHDR and CDR2 SFDVKD. The CDR3 nucleotides are TGTGCCACCAGTGATTTGGGCGGGAGGACAGATACGCAGTATTTT. This codes for CATSDLGGRTDTQYF.

This rearrangement joins TRBV5-4 to TRBJ2-1; 9 nucleotides agree with TRBD2. In germline, CDR1 is SGHNT, CDR2 YYREEE (reference sequence). The length of the CDR3 is 15 residues. The V gene end was trimmed by 4 bases and the J gene end by 6 bases; junction bases not matched to a gene: 8. The CDR3 loop reads CASSPGTSSLNEQFF. The CDR3 coding sequence is TGTGCCAGCAGCCCCGGGACTAGCTCTCTCAATGAGCAGTTCTTC.

The rearrangement uses TRBV7-2 and TRBJ2-2; possibly TRBD1 or TRBD2 for D (6 bases each). This CDR3 is 15 amino acids long. Germline assignment: CDR1 SGHTA and CDR2 FQGNSA. V gave up 3 bases and J gave up 7 bases, with 15 bases separating them. Here the CDR3 DNA reads TGTGCCAGCAGCTTGATCGAGGGGGGAGTCGGGGAGCTGTTTTTT. Residues: CASSLIEGGVGELFF.

The rearrangement joins TRBV5-1 to TRBJ1-4; D gene uncertain. The V end was cut by 2 bases, the J end by 4 bases, with 6 bases between. Germline lookup yields CDR1 SGHRS and CDR2 YFSETQ. This CDR3 has 13 residues. DNA of the CDR3: TGCGCCAGCAGCTTAGGAGATAATGAAAAACTGTTTTTT. This gives the protein CASSLGDNEKLFF.

The chain employs TRBV7-9 and TRBJ2-5, with a weak D call TRBD1 (5 bases). V was shortened by 8 bases and J by 7 bases, with 23 bases between the two germline ends. CDR3 length: 15 residues. CDR1 and CDR2 (germline): SEHNR, FQNEAQ (reference sequence). In DNA, the CDR3 is TGTGCCAGCCAAAGTTATAAGGGGCCTGATGGGACCCAGTACTTC. Translation: CASQSYKGPDGTQYF.

The V and J genes are TRBV6-2 or TRBV6-3 and TRBJ2-1; 9 bases are shared with TRBD2. V shed 0 bases and J 5 bases; nucleotides not matched to a gene: 8. The CDR3 has 17 residues. Per the germline V gene, CDR1 is MNHEY and CDR2 is SVGEGT. The DNA of the CDR3 is TGTGCCAGCAGTTACTCGAGAGCGGGAGGTGTCCACAATGAGCAGTTCTTC. This gives the protein CASSYSRAGGVHNEQFF.

The chain carries TRBV29-1 and TRBJ2-5, with D hard to call. Trimming took 3 bases from V and 4 from J, leaving 6 bases between them. The CDR3 has 11 residues. Germline-derived CDR1 and CDR2 are SQVTM and ANQGSEA. CDR3 region: CSVDSGETQYF. DNA of the CDR3: TGCAGCGTTGATTCGGGAGAGACCCAGTACTTC.

In its sample, this clone was seen once. The CDR3 loop is CASSQESSGGPVQFF. CDR3 sequence (DNA): TGCGCCAGCAGCCAAGAGTCCAGCGGGGGGCCCGTGCAGTTCTTC. This chain connects TRBV4-1 to TRBJ2-1; 9 bases match TRBD2. V was pared by 0 bases and J by 12 bases, with 9 bases of the junction left unmatched. The CDR3 is 15 amino acids. Germline CDR1 reads MGHRA; CDR2 reads YSYEKL.

The chain combines TRBV25-1 with TRBJ1-6, with TRBD1 matching over 9 bases. J lost 10 bases, V lost 1 base, and 2 bases had no gene match. The CDR3 is 14 residues long. Germline CDR1 is MGHDK and CDR2 is SYGVNS. CDR3 residues: CASSESTGGSPLHF. CDR3 nucleotide sequence: TGTGCCAGCAGTGAATCGACAGGGGGGTCACCCCTCCACTTT.

The V call is TRBV30, the J call TRBJ1-2; a weak D match, TRBD1 (6 bases). Trimming left V 2 bases short and J 7 bases short, with 17 bases between. This CDR3 is 14 amino acids long. Germline V gene sequence: CDR1 GTSNPN, CDR2 SVGIG (reference sequence). The CDR3 protein is CAWSLQQGSGGYTF. The CDR3 DNA sequence: TGTGCCTGGAGTCTACAACAGGGAAGTGGTGGCTACACCTTC.

This chain joins TRBV30 and TRBJ2-5, with TRBD1 matching over 11 bases. The CDR3 contains 14 residues. Germline V gene sequence: CDR1 GTSNPN, CDR2 SVGIG (reference sequence). The V segment lost 2 bases and the J segment 4 bases; nucleotides outside the gene matches: 3. This chain's CDR3 is CAWSRDRGRETQYF. The CDR3 bases are TGTGCCTGGAGTAGGGACAGGGGGAGAGAGACCCAGTACTTC.

The genes are TRBV12-5 and TRBJ2-1, with 9 nucleotides matching TRBD2. The CDR3 runs 17 residues. Unmatched junction bases numbered 8, after V lost 0 bases and J lost 5 bases. Germline values: CDR1 LGHNT, CDR2 FRNRAP. The CDR3 bases are TGTGCTAGTGGTTTGGTACCCCTAGCGGGGTTACACAATGAGCAGTTCTTC. Its protein is CASGLVPLAGLHNEQFF.

The chain links TRBV18 to TRBJ2-7; D may correspond to TRBD1 or TRBD2 (5 bases each). The V end was cut by 3 bases, the J end by 3 bases, with 12 bases between. This CDR3 is built from 14 residues. Germline lookup yields CDR1 KGHSH and CDR2 LQKENI. This CDR3 is CASSPARGVYEQYF. The CDR3 nucleotides read TGTGCCAGCTCACCGGCGAGAGGGGTCTACGAGCAGTACTTC.

The chain combines TRBV21-1 with TRBJ1-3. TRBV21-1 is a recognized pseudogene. This CDR3 comprises 14 residues. In DNA, the CDR3 is TGTGCCAGCAGCATAGGGTGCTCTGGAAACACCATATATTTT. Protein: CASSIGCSGNTIYF.

The chain links TRBV3-1 (or the pseudogene TRBV3-2) to TRBJ2-5; 13 bases match TRBD2. V trimming: 1 base; J trimming: 3 bases; junction bases outside the gene matches: 5. The CDR3 is 17 residues long. CDR1 LGHDT and CDR2 YNNKEL come from the germline V gene (reference sequence). This CDR3 reads CASSQGLTSGGEETQYF. The CDR3 coding sequence is TGTGCCAGCAGCCAAGGGCTCACTAGCGGGGGGGAAGAGACCCAGTACTTC.